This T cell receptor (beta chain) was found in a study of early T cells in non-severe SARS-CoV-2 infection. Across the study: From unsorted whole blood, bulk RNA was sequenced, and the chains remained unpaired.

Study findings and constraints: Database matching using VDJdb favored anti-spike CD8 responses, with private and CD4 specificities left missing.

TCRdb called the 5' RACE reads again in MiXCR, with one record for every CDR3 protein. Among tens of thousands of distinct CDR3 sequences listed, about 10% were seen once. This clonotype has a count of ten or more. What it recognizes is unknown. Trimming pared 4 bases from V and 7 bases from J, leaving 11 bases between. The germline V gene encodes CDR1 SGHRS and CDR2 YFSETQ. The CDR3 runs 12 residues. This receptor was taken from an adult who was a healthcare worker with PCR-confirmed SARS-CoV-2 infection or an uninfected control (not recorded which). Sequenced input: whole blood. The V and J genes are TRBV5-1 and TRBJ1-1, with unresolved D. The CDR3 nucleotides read TGCGCCAGCAGCCGGACCCTTGATGAAGCTTTCTTT. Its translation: CASSRTLDEAFF.